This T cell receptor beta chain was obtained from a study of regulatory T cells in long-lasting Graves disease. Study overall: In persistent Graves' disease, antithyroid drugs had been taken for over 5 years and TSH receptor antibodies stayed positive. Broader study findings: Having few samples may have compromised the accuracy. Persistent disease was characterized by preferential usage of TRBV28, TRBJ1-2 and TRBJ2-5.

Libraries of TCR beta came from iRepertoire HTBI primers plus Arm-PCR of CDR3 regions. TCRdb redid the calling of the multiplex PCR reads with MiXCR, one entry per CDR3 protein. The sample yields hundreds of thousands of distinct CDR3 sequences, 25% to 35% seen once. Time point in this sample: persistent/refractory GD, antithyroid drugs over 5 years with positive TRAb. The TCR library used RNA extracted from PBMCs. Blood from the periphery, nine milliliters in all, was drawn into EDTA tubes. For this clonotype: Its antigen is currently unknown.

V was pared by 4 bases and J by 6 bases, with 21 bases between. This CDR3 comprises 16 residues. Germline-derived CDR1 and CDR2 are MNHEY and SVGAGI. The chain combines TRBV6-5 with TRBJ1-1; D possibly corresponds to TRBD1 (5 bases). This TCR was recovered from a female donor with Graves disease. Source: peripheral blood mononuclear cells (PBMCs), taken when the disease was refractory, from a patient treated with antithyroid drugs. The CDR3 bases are TGTGCCAGCAGTTCCCAATACGGACGGGGGGTCCCTGAAGCTTTCTTT. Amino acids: CASSSQYGRGVPEAFF.